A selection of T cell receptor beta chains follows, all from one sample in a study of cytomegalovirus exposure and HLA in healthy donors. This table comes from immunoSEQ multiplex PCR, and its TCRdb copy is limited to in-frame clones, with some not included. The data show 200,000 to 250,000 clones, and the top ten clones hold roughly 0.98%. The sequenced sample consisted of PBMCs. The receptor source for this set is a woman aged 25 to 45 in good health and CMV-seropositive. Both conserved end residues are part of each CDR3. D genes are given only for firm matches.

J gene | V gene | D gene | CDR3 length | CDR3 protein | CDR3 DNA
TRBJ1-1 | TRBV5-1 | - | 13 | CASSGYSGDEAFF | TGCGCCAGCAGCGGATACTCAGGGGATGAAGCTTTCTTT
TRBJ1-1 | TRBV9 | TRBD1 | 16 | CASSAPGTGRNTEAFF | TGTGCCAGCAGCGCCCCCGGGACAGGGAGGAACACTGAAGCTTTCTTT
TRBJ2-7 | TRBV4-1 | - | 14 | CASSQDSLSYEQYF | TGCGCCAGCAGCCAGGACAGCCTCTCCTACGAGCAGTACTTC
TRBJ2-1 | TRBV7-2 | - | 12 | CASSSPIGAQFF | TGTGCCAGCAGCTCACCCATTGGGGCACAGTTCTTC
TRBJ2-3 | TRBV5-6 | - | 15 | CASSLYSDSTDTQYF | TGTGCCAGCAGCTTGTATAGCGACAGCACAGATACGCAGTATTTT
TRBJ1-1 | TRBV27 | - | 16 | CASSITGPWVSTEAFF | TGTGCCAGCAGCATTACAGGGCCGTGGGTGAGTACTGAAGCTTTCTTT
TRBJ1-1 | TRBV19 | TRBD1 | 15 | CASSIVAGGNTEAFF | TGTGCCAGTAGTATAGTGGCAGGGGGGAACACTGAAGCTTTCTTT
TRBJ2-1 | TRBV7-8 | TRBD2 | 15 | CASSLGTNLYNEQFF | TGTGCCAGCAGTCTCGGGACTAACCTATACAATGAGCAGTTCTTC
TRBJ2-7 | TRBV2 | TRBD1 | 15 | CASSADRGKGGEQYF | TGTGCCAGCAGTGCCGACAGGGGAAAGGGTGGAGAGCAGTACTTC
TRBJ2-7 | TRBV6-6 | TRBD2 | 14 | CASILRGAADEQYF | TGTGCCAGCATTTTGCGGGGGGCGGCCGACGAGCAGTACTTC
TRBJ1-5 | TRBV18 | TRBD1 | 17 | CASSPGQGLMGNQPQHF | TGTGCCAGCTCACCGGGACAGGGGCTGATGGGCAATCAGCCCCAGCATTTT
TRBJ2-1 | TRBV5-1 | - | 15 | CASSSHRLGHNEQFF | TGCGCCAGCAGCTCCCACCGACTGGGGCACAATGAGCAGTTCTTC
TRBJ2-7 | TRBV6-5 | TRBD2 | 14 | CASSYQRERYEQYF | TGTGCCAGCAGTTACCAGCGGGAGCGCTACGAGCAGTACTTC
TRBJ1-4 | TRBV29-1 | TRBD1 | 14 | CSVRQGSLGEKLFF | TGCAGCGTCAGACAGGGTTCGCTGGGTGAAAAACTGTTTTTT
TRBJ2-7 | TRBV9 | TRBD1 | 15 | CASSAEDRAYYEQYF | TGTGCCAGCAGCGCCGAGGACAGGGCCTACTACGAGCAGTACTTC
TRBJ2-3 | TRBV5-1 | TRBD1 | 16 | CASSLLDRVDGDTQYF | TGCGCCAGCAGCTTACTAGACAGGGTAGACGGAGATACGCAGTATTTT
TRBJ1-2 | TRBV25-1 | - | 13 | CASRQEYRGGYTF | TGTGCCAGCAGACAGGAGTACCGTGGAGGCTACACCTTC
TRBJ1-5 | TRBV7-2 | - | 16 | CASSLDMPRVNQPQHF | TGTGCCAGCAGCTTAGATATGCCCAGGGTCAATCAGCCCCAGCATTTT
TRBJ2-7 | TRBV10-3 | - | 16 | CAVSVIGSVESYEQYF | TGTGCCGTCAGTGTAATCGGGAGTGTGGAATCCTACGAGCAGTACTTC
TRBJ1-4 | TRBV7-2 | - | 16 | CASSRLVGGVNEKLFF | TGTGCCAGCAGCCGGCTCGTGGGGGGTGTTAATGAAAAACTGTTTTTT
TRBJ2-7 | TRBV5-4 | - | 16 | CASSLGGGTASYEQYF | TGTGCCAGCAGCTTGGGGGGCGGGACCGCATCCTACGAGCAGTACTTC
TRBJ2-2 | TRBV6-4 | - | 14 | CASSSQGGTGELFF | TGTGCCAGCAGTTCCCAGGGGGGCACCGGGGAGCTGTTTTTT
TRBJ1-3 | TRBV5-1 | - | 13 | CASSIQGRNTIYF | TGCGCCAGCAGTATTCAGGGTAGAAACACCATATATTTT
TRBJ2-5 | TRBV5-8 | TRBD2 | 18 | CASSLGRLAGVRQETQYF | TGTGCCAGCAGCTTGGGAAGACTAGCGGGGGTTCGCCAAGAGACCCAGTACTTC
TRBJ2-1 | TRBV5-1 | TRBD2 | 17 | CASSSRGGGASYNEQFF | TGCGCCAGCAGCAGCCGAGGCGGGGGTGCCTCCTACAATGAGCAGTTCTTC
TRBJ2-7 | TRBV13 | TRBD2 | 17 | CASSSPRLAGGSYEQYF | TGTGCCAGCAGCTCCCCTAGACTAGCGGGAGGCTCCTACGAGCAGTACTTC
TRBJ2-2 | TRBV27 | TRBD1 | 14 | CASSLRDSTGELFF | TGTGCCAGCAGTTTAAGGGACAGCACCGGGGAGCTGTTTTTT
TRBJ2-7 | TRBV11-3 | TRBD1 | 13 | CASSLRDSYEQYF | TGTGCCAGCAGCCTCCGGGACAGTTACGAGCAGTACTTC
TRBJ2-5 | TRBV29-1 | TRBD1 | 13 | CSVARTGLETQYF | TGCAGCGTTGCCCGGACAGGGTTAGAGACCCAGTACTTC
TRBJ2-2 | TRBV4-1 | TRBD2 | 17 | CASSQDGTSGMNGELFF | TGCGCCAGCAGCCAAGATGGGACTAGCGGGATGAACGGGGAGCTGTTTTTT
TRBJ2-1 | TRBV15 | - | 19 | CATSRDPPSVGQPNNEQFF | TGTGCCACCAGCAGAGATCCACCCTCGGTCGGACAGCCCAACAATGAGCAGTTCTTC
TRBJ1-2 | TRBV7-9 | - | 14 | CASSLGQNNYGYTF | TGTGCCAGCAGCTTAGGACAGAACAACTATGGCTACACCTTC
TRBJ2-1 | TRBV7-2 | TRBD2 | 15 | CASRATSGGAYEQFF | TGTGCCAGCAGAGCGACTAGCGGGGGGGCCTATGAGCAGTTCTTC
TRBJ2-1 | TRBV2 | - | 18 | CASSDSWGYGSSRAEQFF | TGTGCCAGCAGTGACTCTTGGGGTTACGGGAGCTCCAGGGCCGAGCAGTTCTTC
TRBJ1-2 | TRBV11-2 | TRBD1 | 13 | CASSRGQLYGYTF | TGTGCCAGCAGCCGGGGACAGCTCTATGGCTACACCTTC
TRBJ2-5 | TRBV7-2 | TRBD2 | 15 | CASSITGTSGETQYF | TGTGCCAGCAGCATAACCGGGACTAGCGGAGAGACCCAGTACTTC
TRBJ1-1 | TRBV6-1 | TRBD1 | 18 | CASSEGRGRGRLNTEAFF | TGTGCCAGCAGTGAAGGTAGGGGCAGGGGGAGATTGAACACTGAAGCTTTCTTT
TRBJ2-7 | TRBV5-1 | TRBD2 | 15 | CASSLDRGGTYEQYF | TGCGCCAGCAGCTTGGACCGGGGGGGGACCTACGAGCAGTACTTC
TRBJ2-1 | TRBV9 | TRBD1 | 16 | CASSDPEQGAYNEQFF | TGTGCCAGCAGCGACCCAGAACAGGGGGCGTACAATGAGCAGTTCTTC
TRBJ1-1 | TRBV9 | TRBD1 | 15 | CASSVTGGLNTEAFF | TGTGCCAGCAGCGTAACAGGGGGCCTGAACACTGAAGCTTTCTTT
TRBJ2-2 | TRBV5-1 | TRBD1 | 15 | CASSLNRGDTGELFF | TGCGCCAGCAGCTTGAACAGGGGTGACACCGGGGAGCTGTTTTTT
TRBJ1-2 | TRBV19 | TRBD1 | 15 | CASSLQGGFNYGYTF | TGTGCCAGTAGTTTACAGGGGGGATTTAACTATGGCTACACCTTC
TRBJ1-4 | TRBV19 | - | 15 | CASSIMGRGAEKLFF | TGTGCCAGTAGTATAATGGGCAGGGGAGCAGAAAAACTGTTTTTT
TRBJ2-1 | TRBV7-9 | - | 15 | CASSPKTRIGNEQFF | TGTGCCAGCAGCCCTAAGACTAGGATTGGGAATGAGCAGTTCTTC
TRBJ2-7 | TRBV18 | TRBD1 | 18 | CASSPPPTGEKPGYEQYF | TGTGCCAGCTCACCACCGCCGACAGGGGAAAAGCCGGGATACGAGCAGTACTTC
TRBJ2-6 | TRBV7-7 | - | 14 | CASSPGSGANVLTF | TGTGCCAGCAGCCCGGGGTCTGGGGCCAACGTCCTGACTTTC
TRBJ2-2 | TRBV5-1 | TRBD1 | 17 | CASSLYLGTGNAGELFF | TGCGCCAGCAGCTTGTATCTCGGGACAGGGAACGCCGGGGAGCTGTTTTTT
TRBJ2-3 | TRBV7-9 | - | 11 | CASSSEDTQYF | TGTGCCAGCAGCTCAGAAGATACGCAGTATTTT
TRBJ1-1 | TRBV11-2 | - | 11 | CASSFYQKTFF | TGTGCCAGCAGCTTTTATCAGAAAACTTTCTTT
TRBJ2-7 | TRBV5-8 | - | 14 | CASSLGTRVDEQYF | TGTGCCAGCAGCTTGGGTACTAGAGTCGACGAGCAGTACTTC
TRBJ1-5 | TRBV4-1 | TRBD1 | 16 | CASSQDPTGAGQPQHF | TGCGCCAGCAGCCAAGATCCGACAGGGGCGGGTCAGCCCCAGCATTTT
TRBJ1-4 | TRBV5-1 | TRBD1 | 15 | CASTLLGQSNEKLFF | TGCGCCAGCACATTGTTGGGACAGAGTAATGAAAAACTGTTTTTT
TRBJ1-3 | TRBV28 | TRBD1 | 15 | CASRPTGLSGNTIYF | TGTGCCAGCAGACCGACAGGGCTCTCTGGAAACACCATATATTTT
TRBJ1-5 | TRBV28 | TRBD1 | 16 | CASSSRQGVGNQPQHF | TGTGCCAGCAGTTCGCGTCAGGGGGTTGGCAATCAGCCCCAGCATTTT
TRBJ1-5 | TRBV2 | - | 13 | CASSASGGQPQHF | TGTGCCAGCAGTGCCTCGGGGGGCCAGCCCCAGCATTTT
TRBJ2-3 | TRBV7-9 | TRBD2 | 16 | CASSFRLAESTDTQYF | TGTGCCAGCAGCTTTCGACTAGCGGAGAGCACAGATACGCAGTATTTT
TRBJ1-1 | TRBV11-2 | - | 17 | CASSLAGGFDRNAEAFF | TGTGCCAGCAGTTTAGCGGGGGGGTTTGATCGTAACGCTGAAGCTTTCTTT
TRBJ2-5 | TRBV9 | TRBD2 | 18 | CASSVAGAGGLLQETQYF | TGTGCCAGCAGCGTAGCTGGAGCGGGGGGCTTACTCCAAGAGACCCAGTACTTC
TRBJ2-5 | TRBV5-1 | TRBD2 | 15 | CASSLQAGVGETQYF | TGCGCCAGCAGCTTGCAAGCGGGAGTGGGGGAGACCCAGTACTTC
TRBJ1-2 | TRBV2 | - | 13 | CAISAGPDYGYTF | TGTGCCATTTCGGCGGGCCCTGACTATGGCTACACCTTC